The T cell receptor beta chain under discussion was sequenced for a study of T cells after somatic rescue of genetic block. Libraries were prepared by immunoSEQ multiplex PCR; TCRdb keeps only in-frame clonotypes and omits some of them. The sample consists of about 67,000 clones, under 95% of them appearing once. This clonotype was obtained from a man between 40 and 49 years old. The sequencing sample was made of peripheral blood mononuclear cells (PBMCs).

CDR3 protein: CARSLQRNITNEQYF. Written as DNA, the CDR3 is TGTGCCAGAAGCTTGCAGCGTAACATCACGAACGAGCAGTACTTC. The chain has TRBV5-3 and TRBJ2-7; D not certain. TRBV5-3 is treated as an ORF (open reading frame) with a function not yet certain. The length of the CDR3 is 15 residues. Trimming removed 1 base at V and 5 bases at J, with 16 bases between.